This TCR beta chain was captured by sequencing in a study of cytomegalovirus exposure and HLA in healthy donors. Study information: Out of about 180 million T cells, an earlier analysis found fewer than 140 million unique TCR beta sequences in total. Whole-study results and caveats: Cytomegalovirus-associated TCR beta chains were listed, numbering under 200. Immune exposure information comprised only CMV serostatus.

Each donor was healthy, and each was a bone marrow donor. This clone was detected only a few times. Its antigen is as yet unknown. This CDR3 is 16 amino acids long. Trimming shortened V by 8 bases and J by 0 bases, and 17 bases separated the two germline ends. The PCR employed 60 Vbeta primers together with 13 Jbeta primers. TCRdb keeps only in-frame clones here, not all; method: immunoSEQ multiplex PCR. The sample consists of around 150,000 clones, approximately 90% of them appearing once. The material sequenced was PBMCs. This TCR was recovered from a woman aged 30 to 39 in good health and CMV-seronegative. The chain employs TRBV23-1 and TRBJ1-3; D unclear. TRBV23-1 is designated an ORF whose function remains uncertain. Here the CDR3 reads CASPPPEGRSGNTIYF. CDR3 nucleotides: TGCGCCAGCCCGCCCCCCGAGGGTCGCTCTGGAAACACCATATATTTT.